This T cell receptor (beta chain) was observed in a study of T cell repertoires in cytomegalovirus infection. Regarding the study as a whole: HLA-C-restricted CMV clonotypes gave the most frequent clonotype in two of eight donors.

There are a few counts of this clonotype. What it recognizes is unknown. TCRdb called the reads again in MiXCR, with one record for every CDR3 protein. The sample contains 200,000 or so distinct CDR3 sequences, roughly 27% of which appear only once. With V trimmed by 10 bases and J by 9 bases, 10 bases remained unmatched. This CDR3 comprises 13 residues. Germline V gene sequence: CDR1 SNHLY, CDR2 FYNNEI. Sequences were obtained from PBMCs. This TCR was recovered from a human donor in good health (CMV status not recorded). Some clones in this sample may be carry-over from other donors' samples. V usage is TRBV2 and J usage is TRBJ2-1, with 9 bases fitting TRBD1. As DNA, the CDR3 is TGTGCCACGGACAGGGGCGCCCAGGGTGAGCAGTTCTTC. Its protein product is CATDRGAQGEQFF.